This is a list of T cell receptor beta chains from one sample in a study of blood T cell repertoires in COVID-19. The data were produced by immunoSEQ multiplex PCR, yet TCRdb's version contains in-frame clones alone and is incomplete. The sample has approximately 130,000 clones; roughly 87% are singletons. The source material was PBMCs or T cells enriched from blood (not recorded which). Every receptor here comes from a man in his thirties or forties who had recovered from COVID-19. Both conserved end residues are part of each CDR3. The D gene is left open where the match is weak. Size is stated for part of the rows, as once, few or many counts, or as a class when the clone is expanded.

>TRBJ2-2|.|TRBD1|TRBV30
CAWSRRDSNTGELFF
TGTGCCTGGAGCCGCCGGGACAGCAACACCGGGGAGCTGTTTTTT
>TRBJ2-7|.|TRBD2|TRBV6-1
CASSEAPGGEQYF
TGTGCCAGCAGTGAAGCTCCGGGAGGGGAGCAGTACTTC
>TRBJ2-2|.|TRBD2|TRBV9
CASSVATSGNTGELFF
TGTGCCAGCAGCGTAGCGACTAGCGGGAACACCGGGGAGCTGTTTTTT
>TRBJ2-7|.|TRBD2|TRBV6-5
CASSYSTSGRGEQYF
TGTGCCAGCAGTTACTCGACTAGCGGGAGAGGAGAGCAGTACTTC
>TRBJ1-5|.|.|TRBV3-1/TRBV3-2
CASSQDRLQPQHF
TGTGCCAGCAGCCAAGATCGTCTTCAGCCCCAGCATTTT
>TRBJ2-5|once|.|TRBV19
CASSPRGYQETQYF
TGTGCCAGTAGTCCTCGGGGGTACCAAGAGACCCAGTACTTC
>TRBJ2-3|.|TRBD1|TRBV19
CASSISGTEFTDTQYF
TGTGCCAGTAGTATTTCCGGGACAGAGTTCACAGATACGCAGTATTTT
>TRBJ2-5|.|TRBD2|TRBV10-3
CAISESLLAEETQYF
TGTGCCATCAGTGAGTCGCTACTAGCGGAAGAGACCCAGTACTTC
>TRBJ2-6|.|.|TRBV3-1/TRBV3-2
CASSPGFGANVLTF
TGTGCCAGCAGCCCAGGTTTTGGGGCCAACGTCCTGACTTTC
>TRBJ2-5|.|TRBD1|TRBV11-2
CASSSWTGDHQYF
TGTGCCAGCAGCTCGTGGACAGGCGACCACCAGTACTTC
>TRBJ2-3|.|TRBD2|TRBV3-1/TRBV3-2
CASSQAGGPDTQYF
TGTGCCAGCAGCCAAGCGGGAGGGCCGGATACGCAGTATTTT
>TRBJ2-4|.|TRBD1|TRBV7-2
CASSFGTGAAKNIQYF
TGTGCCAGCAGCTTCGGGACAGGGGCAGCCAAAAACATTCAGTACTTC
>TRBJ2-7|.|TRBD2|TRBV3-1/TRBV3-2
CASSQDSSGTYEQYF
TGTGCCAGCAGCCAAGATTCTAGCGGGACCTACGAGCAGTACTTC
>TRBJ1-6|once|.|TRBV5-6
CASSPSWGRDDNSPLHF
TGTGCCAGCAGCCCGTCTTGGGGGCGAGACGATAATTCACCCCTCCACTTT
>TRBJ1-4|.|.|TRBV30
CAWSTLPLGTNEKLFF
TGTGCCTGGAGTACCCTACCCCTAGGCACTAATGAAAAACTGTTTTTT
>TRBJ2-5|.|.|TRBV5-1
CASSLAPAATQETQYF
TGCGCCAGCAGCTTGGCCCCAGCGGCGACACAAGAGACCCAGTACTTC
>TRBJ2-1|.|TRBD2|TRBV4-1
CASSPETSGGTYNEQFF
TGCGCCAGCAGCCCCGAGACTAGCGGAGGCACCTACAATGAGCAGTTCTTC
>TRBJ2-1|few|TRBD2|TRBV9
CASSVGSGTSGVGEQFF
TGTGCCAGCAGCGTAGGGTCCGGGACTAGCGGGGTGGGTGAGCAGTTCTTC
>TRBJ2-7|.|TRBD2|TRBV10-2
CASSEGAGVYEQYF
TGCGCCAGCAGTGAAGGTGCGGGAGTGTACGAGCAGTACTTC
>TRBJ2-2|.|TRBD1|TRBV5-1
CASSLGDRGRLVKAGELFF
TGCGCCAGCAGCTTGGGGGACAGGGGGCGTCTCGTCAAGGCCGGGGAGCTGTTTTTT
>TRBJ1-3|.|TRBD1|TRBV30
CAWRVQGAAGNTIYF
TGTGCCTGGAGGGTACAGGGGGCGGCGGGAAACACCATATATTTT
>TRBJ2-1|.|.|TRBV21-1
CASSPRTGKGNEQFF
TGTGCCAGCAGCCCACGGACAGGGAAAGGCAATGAGCAGTTCTTC
>TRBJ2-2|once|.|TRBV7-9
CASSFRRGPNTGELFF
TGTGCCAGCAGCTTTAGGCGGGGACCGAACACCGGGGAGCTGTTTTTT
>TRBJ1-1|few|.|TRBV3-1/TRBV3-2
CASSQESLTGILAEAFF
TGTGCCAGCAGCCAAGAGTCCTTAACAGGGATCTTGGCTGAAGCTTTCTTT
>TRBJ2-4|.|TRBD1|TRBV5-1
CASSLARQGRSDIQYF
TGCGCCAGCAGCTTGGCCCGACAGGGACGGTCGGACATTCAGTACTTC
>TRBJ1-4|few|TRBD1|TRBV3-1/TRBV3-2
CASSQPTGLNEKLFF
TGTGCCAGCAGCCAGCCGACAGGGCTAAATGAAAAACTGTTTTTT
>TRBJ2-5|.|TRBD2|TRBV5-1
CASSIGRAPETQYF
TGCGCCAGCAGTATCGGGAGGGCCCCAGAGACCCAGTACTTC
>TRBJ2-7|few|.|TRBV5-6
CASSLRGEQYF
TGTGCCAGCAGCCTTAGGGGAGAGCAGTACTTC
>TRBJ2-7|.|.|TRBV2
CASSPETGSTYEQYF
TGTGCCAGCAGTCCAGAAACAGGGTCGACCTACGAGCAGTACTTC
>TRBJ1-5|.|.|TRBV18
CASSPGGGNQPQHF
TGTGCCAGCTCACCGGGGGGGGGCAATCAGCCCCAGCATTTT
>TRBJ2-2|.|TRBD1|TRBV4-2
CASSQVGTGRSVPGELFF
TGTGCCAGCAGCCAAGTAGGGACAGGGAGGAGTGTACCCGGGGAGCTGTTTTTT
>TRBJ1-6|.|TRBD1|TRBV7-6
CASSGTGGSPLHF
TGTGCCAGCAGCGGGACAGGCGGGTCACCCCTCCACTTT
>TRBJ1-5|.|.|TRBV28
CASSLLNQPQHF
TGTGCCAGCAGTTTACTCAATCAGCCCCAGCATTTT
>TRBJ2-1|.|TRBD2|TRBV7-6
CASSLELAGGPLSYNEQFF
TGTGCCAGCAGCTTAGAACTAGCGGGAGGGCCTCTTTCCTACAATGAGCAGTTCTTC
>TRBJ2-3|.|TRBD2|TRBV3-1/TRBV3-2
CASSPVAGGVSDTQYF
TGTGCCAGCAGCCCGGTAGCGGGGGGAGTATCAGATACGCAGTATTTT
>TRBJ1-2|.|TRBD1|TRBV7-2
CASSPRGTGASRYGYTF
TGTGCCAGCAGCCCTCGGGGGACAGGGGCCTCTAGGTATGGCTACACCTTC
>TRBJ1-4|.|.|TRBV18
CASSDSEKLFF
TGTGCCAGCTCCGACAGTGAAAAACTGTTTTTT
>TRBJ2-7|.|TRBD1|TRBV27
CASGGTGTGMNEQYF
TGTGCCAGCGGGGGAACCGGGACAGGGATGAACGAGCAGTACTTC
>TRBJ1-2|.|.|TRBV16
CASSQSLGEFYGYTF
TGTGCCAGCAGCCAATCTCTGGGCGAATTCTATGGCTACACCTTC
>TRBJ1-1|.|TRBD1|TRBV3-1/TRBV3-2
CASSRRTGTANTEAFF
TGTGCCAGCAGCCGACGGACCGGGACAGCTAACACTGAAGCTTTCTTT
>TRBJ2-1|.|TRBD2|TRBV7-9
CASSLTLAGEAEQFF
TGTGCCAGCAGCTTAACCCTAGCGGGAGAGGCTGAGCAGTTCTTC
>TRBJ1-1|.|.|TRBV9
CASSVGGGAHTEAFF
TGTGCCAGCAGCGTAGGAGGGGGGGCGCACACTGAAGCTTTCTTT
>TRBJ1-2|.|.|TRBV29-1
CSALREYGYTF
TGCAGCGCCCTTCGGGAGTATGGCTACACCTTC
>TRBJ2-7|.|.|TRBV5-1
CASSLDGTGTYEQYF
TGCGCCAGCAGCTTGGATGGGACTGGAACCTACGAGCAGTACTTC
>TRBJ2-1|.|TRBD1|TRBV27
CASSTRQGARYNEQFF
TGTGCCAGCAGTACAAGACAGGGGGCGCGGTACAATGAGCAGTTCTTC
>TRBJ1-1|few|TRBD1|TRBV5-1
CASSIQGQDTEAFF
TGCGCCAGCAGCATACAGGGGCAGGACACTGAAGCTTTCTTT
>TRBJ1-1|.|.|TRBV6-1
CASRTTGNTEAFF
TGTGCCAGCAGGACGACAGGAAACACTGAAGCTTTCTTT
>TRBJ2-3|.|TRBD2|TRBV19
CASSIGIGSGTADTQYF
TGTGCCAGTAGTATTGGGATCGGTAGCGGGACCGCAGATACGCAGTATTTT
>TRBJ2-5|.|.|TRBV6-5
CASSYSSAGGPQSQYF
TGTGCCAGCAGTTACTCCTCGGCAGGCGGGCCCCAGTCCCAGTACTTC
>TRBJ2-7|.|.|TRBV5-1
CASRSGREYEQYF
TGCGCCAGCAGATCCGGACGGGAGTACGAGCAGTACTTC
>TRBJ1-1|.|TRBD1|TRBV5-6
CASRRQGRNTEAFF
TGTGCCAGCAGACGACAGGGGCGAAACACTGAAGCTTTCTTT